Each of the 6 T cell receptor beta chains below was sequenced from the same sample in a study of breast tumors, draining lymph nodes, adjacent tissues. MiXCR, applied by TCRdb to the multiplex PCR reads, yields one record per CDR3 protein. The sample includes some 130,000 distinct CDR3 sequences, 21% seen only once; the top ten take roughly 2%. The lymph nodes were axillary draining lymph nodes from breast cancer patients. Sequencing used axillary lymph node tissue. The receptors derive from a female donor with breast cancer. Some clones in this sample may be carry-over from other donors' samples.

This clonotype was seen many times. The rearrangement links TRBV19 to TRBJ2-1, with 12 bases fitting TRBD2. The V and J ends lost 5 bases and 3 bases, in that order; junction bases with no gene match: 8. The CDR3 runs to 17 residues. Germline CDR1 LNHDA, CDR2 SQIVND (reference sequence). The CDR3 sequence: CASSPRTSGMGYNEQFF. CDR3 sequence (DNA): TGTGCCAGTAGTCCCCGGACTAGCGGGATGGGCTACAATGAGCAGTTCTTC. The full variable domain, rest sourced from reference TRBV19 and TRBJ2-1, is DGGITQSPKYLFRKEGQNVTLSCEQNLNHDAMYWYRQDPGQGLRLIYYSQIVNDFQKGDIAEGYSVSREKKESFPLTVTSAQKNPTAFYLCASSPRTSGMGYNEQFFGPGTRLTVL.

Many counts were recorded for this clonotype. The rearrangement links TRBV2 to TRBJ1-4, with D possibly matching TRBD1 (5 bases). Per the germline V gene, CDR1 is SNHLY and CDR2 is FYNNEI. The CDR3 consists of 16 residues. Trimming cost V 6 bases and J 7 bases, with 21 bases left between them. CDR3 nucleotides: TGTGCCAGCAGGGGGTCGAGGGGCGCCGGGAGTGAAAAACTGTTTTTT. Translating it yields CASRGSRGAGSEKLFF.

This clonotype was counted between two and nine times. This sequence joins TRBV28 and TRBJ2-3; perhaps TRBD2 as D (6 bases). This CDR3 comprises 17 residues. Germline V lookup: CDR1 MDHEN, CDR2 SYDVKM. V was pared by 6 bases and J by 1 base, with 20 bases between. The CDR3 DNA follows: TGTGCCAGCAGCCCCTACTCGGCAAGCGGGCGCACAGATACGCAGTATTTT. Translated: CASSPYSASGRTDTQYF.

Worth noting for this clonotype: A read error may explain this, as a much larger clone is one base away. The chain uses TRBV6-1 and TRBJ2-6; no clear D. CDR3 length equals 16 residues. The germline V gene encodes CDR1 MNHNS and CDR2 SASEGT. Trimming cost V 4 bases and J 0 bases, with 10 bases left between them. The CDR3 coding sequence is TGTGCCAGCAGTGGACCCAAGAGCTCTGGGGCCAACGTCCTGACTTTC. As protein: CASSGPKSSGANVLTF.

Details on this clonotype: A read error is possible here, since a much larger clone lies one base away. The CDR3 protein is CASSEAVAADYSYKEQFF. In nucleotides, the CDR3 is TGTGCCAGCAGTGAAGCGGTAGCGGCCGATTACTCCTACAAAGAGCAGTTCTTC. The V call is TRBV2, the J call TRBJ2-1; a possible D gene is TRBD2 (6 bases). The CDR3 loop spans 18 amino acids. Germline assignment: CDR1 SNHLY and CDR2 FYNNEI.

This clonotype was picked up many times. The rearrangement links TRBV20-1 to TRBJ2-7, with no clear D. This CDR3 is built from 11 residues. Germline assignment: CDR1 DFQATT and CDR2 SNEGSKA (reference sequence). The ends were cut back, 4 bases at V and 4 bases at J, with 8 bases in the middle. Here the CDR3 DNA reads TGCAGTGCTACTCCTCTTTACGAGCAGTACTTC. This gives the protein CSATPLYEQYF.